One and the same sample provided the 24 T cell receptor beta chains below, sequenced in a study of T cell changes during pregnancy in multiple sclerosis. The protocol was immunoSEQ multiplex PCR, while the TCRdb copy is restricted to in-frame clones and leaves out a portion. This sample has 40,000 to 50,000 clones, with roughly 95% found just once. The sequencing used CD8+ T cells from peripheral blood mononuclear cells, collected after pregnancy. The origin of the receptors is a female donor with multiple sclerosis, enrolled in a pregnancy study.

This chain uses TRBV27 with TRBJ2-7, with 8 bases lining up with TRBD1. The length of the CDR3 is 12 residues. J was trimmed by 4 bases and V by 8 bases; bases with no gene match: 4. Germline CDR1 MNHEY, CDR2 SMNVEV (reference sequence). Here the CDR3 DNA reads TGTGCCAGCCGACAGGGGTCGTACGAGCAGTACTTC. It specifies CASRQGSYEQYF.

CDR3 DNA: TGTGCCAGCAGTTTATCACGGGGGGCGCGAGCTTTCTTT. Translation gives CASSLSRGARAFF. The gene calls are TRBV27 and TRBJ1-1, with D possibly TRBD1 on 6 matching bases. Germline CDR1 and CDR2: MNHEY and SMNVEV (reference sequence). V was shortened by 0 bases and J by 10 bases, with 12 bases between the two germline ends. The CDR3 runs to 13 residues.

V and J are TRBV28 and TRBJ2-7; D uncertain. Per germline, CDR1 MDHEN and CDR2 SYDVKM. The length of the CDR3 is 11 residues. Trimming took off 6 bases at V and 0 bases at J, with 3 bases between the two ends. The CDR3 DNA is TGTGCCAGCAGCAACTCCTACGAGCAGTACTTC. Translation gives CASSNSYEQYF.

The chain recombines TRBV2 with TRBJ1-3; the D is unclear. In germline, CDR1 is SNHLY, CDR2 FYNNEI. The germline V and J ends were trimmed by 6 bases and 4 bases, with 10 bases remaining between them. This CDR3 has 13 residues. This chain's CDR3 is CASSPSGGNTIYF. The CDR3 DNA follows: TGTGCCAGCAGCCCCTCCGGGGGAAACACCATATATTTT.

The chain couples TRBV7-2 to TRBJ1-3; weak D call: TRBD1 (6 bases). V lost 1 base to trimming and J lost 2 bases, with 21 bases between them. The germline gives CDR1 SGHTA, CDR2 FQGNSA. This CDR3 comprises 19 residues. The CDR3 region is CASSLEQGNSILAGNTIYF. The CDR3, as DNA: TGTGCCAGCAGCTTAGAACAGGGTAATTCCATACTTGCTGGAAACACCATATATTTT.

CDR3 loop: CASSNYRTKDSLGELFF. CDR3 nucleotides: TGTGCCAGCAGCAATTACAGGACGAAGGATAGTTTGGGGGAGCTGTTTTTT. This rearrangement joins TRBV27 to TRBJ2-2, with a weak D call TRBD1 (5 bases). The ends were cut back, 6 bases at V and 8 bases at J, with 25 bases in the middle. There are 17 residues in the CDR3. Germline V gives CDR1 MNHEY, CDR2 SMNVEV (reference sequence).

This clone was recorded only once. The chain links TRBV5-8 to TRBJ1-4, with a possible D match to TRBD1 (5 bases). CDR1 and CDR2 (germline): SGHTS, YDEGEE. The CDR3 contains 15 residues. Trimming shortened V by 6 bases and J by 6 bases, and 18 bases separated the two germline ends. The CDR3 loop is CASTRTHPRDEKLFF. CDR3 sequence (DNA): TGTGCCAGCACCCGGACACACCCACGCGATGAAAAACTGTTTTTT. Using reference TRBV5-8 and TRBJ1-4 for the parts outside the CDR3, the full variable domain is EAGVTQSPTHLIKTRGQQATLRCSPISGHTSVYWYQQALGLGLQFLLWYDEGEERNRGNFPPRFSGRQFPNYSSELNVNALELEDSALYLCASTRTHPRDEKLFFGSGTQLSVL.

A few counts support this clone. For the CDR3, the DNA is TGTGCCAGCAGACCCGACAGGGAAGGTGAAAAACTGTTTTTT. Protein: CASRPDREGEKLFF. The J gene is TRBJ1-4, the V gene TRBV28, with 7 bases lining up with TRBD1. J was trimmed by 7 bases and V by 6 bases; bases with no gene match: 8. This CDR3 contains 14 residues. Germline V gives CDR1 MDHEN, CDR2 SYDVKM.

This chain uses TRBV12-2 with TRBJ1-2. TRBV12-2 is termed a pseudogene. This CDR3 is built from 14 residues. In DNA, the CDR3 is TGTGCAAGTCGCTTGGGCCGGGAACCCCATGGCTACACCTTC. This gives the protein CASRLGREPHGYTF.

The chain has TRBV15 and TRBJ1-2; possible D gene TRBD1, 5 bases. V gave up 8 bases and J gave up 2 bases, with 21 bases separating them. There are 16 residues in the CDR3. Per the germline V gene, CDR1 is LNHNV and CDR2 is YYDKDF (reference sequence). Here the CDR3 reads CATFDLSRVANYGYTF. DNA of the CDR3: TGTGCCACCTTTGATCTTTCCAGGGTCGCCAACTATGGCTACACCTTC.

Written as DNA, the CDR3 is TGTGCCAGCAGCACCCGACAGGCCTCTAATGAAAAACTGTTTTTT. Its translation: CASSTRQASNEKLFF. The genes are TRBV5-4 and TRBJ1-4; D is perhaps TRBD1 (6 bases). This CDR3 is 15 amino acids long. Deletions cut 4 bases from V and 3 bases from J, with 13 bases between. From germline, CDR1 is SGHNT and CDR2 YYREEE (reference sequence).

The rearrangement joins TRBV9 to TRBJ2-7; D possibly corresponds to TRBD1 (5 bases). Germline V CDR1 and CDR2: SGDLS, YYNGEE. The CDR3 has 13 residues. V was pared by 0 bases and J by 3 bases, with 7 bases between. CDR3 sequence (DNA): TGTGCCAGCAGCGTAGACGGACACTACGAGCAGTACTTC. Amino acid sequence: CASSVDGHYEQYF.

This clone has only a few counts. This chain links TRBV2 with TRBJ1-5; no clear D. From germline, CDR1 is SNHLY and CDR2 FYNNEI. CDR3 length: 15 amino acids. The V end was cut by 7 bases, the J end by 0 bases, with 13 bases between. Written as DNA, the CDR3 is TGTGCCAGCACATTGAATCGCTATAGCAATCAGCCCCAGCATTTT. As protein: CASTLNRYSNQPQHF.

The CDR3 bases are TGTGCCAGCAGCGCAGAGGTCACCTACTACGAGCAGTACTTC. Its protein product is CASSAEVTYYEQYF. The V call is TRBV11-2, the J call TRBJ2-7; D not resolved. The germline CDR1 and CDR2 sequences are SGHAT and FQNNGV. This CDR3 comprises 14 residues. Trimming stripped 5 bases from V and 3 bases from J, with 14 bases between.

In its sample, this clone was seen once. V usage is TRBV4-1 and J usage is TRBJ1-2; 9 bases agree with TRBD1. Germline assignment: CDR1 MGHRA and CDR2 YSYEKL. The CDR3 is made up of 13 amino acids. J was trimmed by 8 bases and V by 4 bases; bases with no gene match: 5. CDR3 DNA: TGCGCCAGCAGCCCGGGACAGGGAGACGGCTACACCTTC. It specifies CASSPGQGDGYTF.

The V gene is TRBV28, the J gene TRBJ2-7, with a weak D call TRBD1 (6 bases). The CDR3 contains 14 residues. Germline CDR1 reads MDHEN; CDR2 reads SYDVKM. With 7 bases removed from V and 6 bases from J, the gap between germline ends came to 19 bases. CDR3 DNA: TGTGCCAGCACCCCCCCACAGGGTGGGTCCGAGCAGTACTTC. It translates to CASTPPQGGSEQYF.

The rearrangement uses TRBV7-2 and TRBJ1-2, with no clear D. The CDR3 has 16 amino acids. V lost 5 bases to trimming and J lost 3 bases, with 19 bases between them. The germline V gene encodes CDR1 SGHTA and CDR2 FQGNSA. The CDR3 spells CASSGVGREGDYGYTF. CDR3 nucleotide sequence: TGTGCCAGCAGCGGAGTAGGACGGGAAGGCGACTATGGCTACACCTTC.

The count of this clone is one. The rearrangement uses TRBV14 and TRBJ2-5; 7 bases line up with TRBD2. The CDR3 consists of 17 residues. CDR1 and CDR2 from the germline V gene are SGHDN and FVKESK. Trimming took 4 bases from V and 4 from J; bases not matched to a gene: 15. The CDR3 sequence: CASSPGSGNDLGETQYF. The CDR3 nucleotides read TGTGCCAGCAGCCCTGGGAGCGGGAACGATCTTGGAGAGACCCAGTACTTC.

This sequence joins TRBV27 and TRBJ2-7; D remains unclear. CDR1 and CDR2 (germline): MNHEY, SMNVEV (reference sequence). V gave up 6 bases and J gave up 5 bases, with 11 bases separating them. This CDR3 spans 12 amino acids. The DNA for the CDR3 is TGTGCCAGCAGCCGGGTTTCCAACGAGCAGTACTTC. Translating gives CASSRVSNEQYF.

The genes are TRBV4-1 and TRBJ1-1; unclear D gene. The CDR3 is 15 amino acids. Trimming removed 0 bases at V and 1 base at J, with 9 bases between. Germline V CDR1 and CDR2: MGHRA, YSYEKL. This CDR3 reads CASSQESVGNTEAFF. The CDR3 bases are TGCGCCAGCAGCCAAGAATCGGTCGGGAACACTGAAGCTTTCTTT.

The V call is TRBV6-5, the J call TRBJ2-7; TRBD2 is a possible D gene (6 bases). The CDR3 has 15 amino acids. Deletions cut 0 bases from V and 6 bases from J, with 15 bases between. The germline V gene has CDR1 MNHEY and CDR2 SVGAGI. The CDR3, as DNA: TGTGCCAGCAGTTACTCTGGTCTAGGCGGGGCCGAGCAGTACTTC. Its protein product is CASSYSGLGGAEQYF.

This clone was counted a single time. The chain has TRBV4-1 and TRBJ1-4, with D possibly TRBD1 on 6 matching bases. CDR3 length: 15 amino acids. Germline-derived CDR1 and CDR2 are MGHRA and YSYEKL. Trimming left V 5 bases short and J 1 base short, with 11 bases between. The CDR3 loop is CASSGRRGTNEKLFF. CDR3 sequence (DNA): TGCGCCAGCAGCGGACGCAGGGGAACTAATGAAAAACTGTTTTTT.

This chain links TRBV7-3 with TRBJ1-2; maybe TRBD1 (5 bases). The ends were cut back, 0 bases at V and 8 bases at J, with 10 bases in the middle. Germline CDR1 SGHTA, CDR2 FQGTGA. The CDR3 totals 13 residues. The CDR3 here is CASSLTGAEGYTF. The CDR3 DNA sequence: TGTGCCAGCAGCTTAACAGGGGCGGAAGGCTACACCTTC.

The CDR3 nucleotides read TGCGCCAGCAGCACTCTATCCTCAGGGGGCGCGAATGGCTACACCTTC. Its protein product is CASSTLSSGGANGYTF. The chain joins TRBV5-1 to TRBJ1-2; 8 bases are a match to TRBD1. V lost 4 bases to trimming and J lost 6 bases; unmatched junction nucleotides: 14. Germline V gene lookup returns CDR1 SGHRS and CDR2 YFSETQ. The CDR3 has 16 residues. Complete variable domain (other parts from reference TRBV5-1 and TRBJ1-2): KAGVTQTPRYLIKTRGQQVTLSCSPISGHRSVSWYQQTPGQGLQFLFEYFSETQRNKGNFPGRFSGRQFSNSRSEMNVSTLELGDSALYLCASSTLSSGGANGYTFGSGTRLTVV.